The present TCR beta chain was sequenced within a study of shared clonotypes between healthy human individuals. Method: immunoSEQ multiplex PCR; TCRdb's copy keeps in-frame clones and lacks some. The table shows hundreds of thousands of clones, with around 79% occurring only once. Genomic DNA for unsorted samples, which was extracted with the QIAamp DNA Blood Mini kit, came from some 84 million PBMCs. J was trimmed by 3 bases and V by 10 bases; bases with no gene match: 15. The germline V gene encodes CDR1 ENHRY and CDR2 SYGVKD. The CDR3 spans 16 residues. Specimen: PBMCs. This TCR was sampled from a woman aged 40 to 50 in good health. Some clones in this sample may be carry-over from other donors' samples. The gene calls are TRBV10-3 and TRBJ2-4, with 7 nucleotides matching TRBD1. The CDR3: CATEDRSSLFKNIQYF. Written as DNA, the CDR3 is TGTGCCACTGAGGACAGGTCCAGCTTATTCAAAAACATTCAGTACTTC.